The 20 T cell receptor beta chains in this list originate from one sample, sequenced in a study of blood T cell repertoires in COVID-19. TCRdb's table, derived via immunoSEQ multiplex PCR, lists solely in-frame clones and lacks some. This table holds about 300,000 clones, approximately 84% found once. What was sequenced was peripheral blood. These TCRs come from a human donor with COVID-19, enrolled during active disease. The donor label of this sample is uncertain.

The chain employs TRBV2 and TRBJ1-1, with 7 bases lining up with TRBD1. Trimming cost V 10 bases and J 4 bases; bases outside gene matches: 9. CDR1 is SNHLY and CDR2 is FYNNEI in the germline V gene. There are 13 residues in the CDR3. In DNA, the CDR3 is TGTGCCACCAGGGGACAGTGGGTCACTGAAGCTTTCTTT. Residues: CATRGQWVTEAFF.

J is TRBJ2-5 and V is TRBV7-2; a weak D match, TRBD2 (7 bases). Germline-derived CDR1 and CDR2 are SGHTA and FQGNSA. Deletions cut 0 bases from V and 3 bases from J, with 14 bases between. This CDR3 comprises 16 residues. This CDR3 reads CASSLARSGGEETQYF. The CDR3 DNA reads as TGTGCCAGCAGCTTAGCGAGATCGGGGGGCGAAGAGACCCAGTACTTC.

The rearrangement uses TRBV15 and TRBJ2-7; TRBD1 aligns across 8 bases. Germline CDR1 LNHNV, CDR2 YYDKDF (reference sequence). The CDR3 spans 13 residues. Germline trimming cut 6 bases from V and 6 bases from J; bases unmatched to any gene: 7. The CDR3 spells CATRGQGKGEQYF. CDR3 DNA: TGTGCCACCAGAGGACAGGGCAAGGGCGAGCAGTACTTC.

The V call is TRBV27, the J call TRBJ1-1, with 7 bases lining up with TRBD1. The germline V gene has CDR1 MNHEY and CDR2 SMNVEV (reference sequence). With 1 base clipped from V and 4 bases from J, the junction kept 9 bases outside the gene matches. The CDR3 runs 16 residues. In DNA form, the CDR3 reads TGTGCCAGCAGTTTATTTGGAACAGGGGTGGGCACTGAAGCTTTCTTT. Its translation: CASSLFGTGVGTEAFF.

DNA of the CDR3: TGTGCCAGCAGTCCCGACAGGGGCCGGAGCACTGAAGCTTTCTTT. This codes for CASSPDRGRSTEAFF. V usage is TRBV28 and J usage is TRBJ1-1, with 8 bases matching TRBD1. With V trimmed by 5 bases and J by 4 bases, 9 bases remained unmatched. This CDR3 has 15 residues. Germline V lookup: CDR1 MDHEN, CDR2 SYDVKM.

The V gene is TRBV19, the J gene TRBJ2-5, with 7 bases identical to TRBD1. V shed 6 bases, J shed 4 bases, and the junction held 5 bases outside the gene matches. The CDR3 consists of 13 residues. Germline V CDR1 and CDR2: LNHDA, SQIVND (reference sequence). For the CDR3, the DNA is TGTGCCAGTAGCGTCACAGGGGTAGAGACCCAGTACTTC. Protein: CASSVTGVETQYF.

A few counts support this clone. This chain links TRBV19 with TRBJ2-2; the match to TRBD1 covers 10 bases. Germline CDR1 LNHDA, CDR2 SQIVND (reference sequence). J gave up 4 bases and V 4 bases, and 6 bases lay outside the gene matches. This CDR3 contains 16 residues. CDR3 DNA sequence: TGTGCCAGTAGTACCTGGGACAGGGGATTCACCGGGGAGCTGTTTTTT. This codes for CASSTWDRGFTGELFF.

The chain uses TRBV29-1 and TRBJ2-2, with 9 positions matching TRBD2. The CDR3 length is 16 residues. Per germline, CDR1 SQVTM and CDR2 ANQGSEA. The V and J ends lost 7 bases and 5 bases, in that order; junction bases with no gene match: 14. The chain's CDR3 is CSGTWAGGPRTGELFF. The CDR3 region has the DNA TGCAGCGGTACGTGGGCGGGAGGGCCAAGAACCGGGGAGCTGTTTTTT.

The chain has TRBV3-1 (or the pseudogene TRBV3-2) and TRBJ1-1; no reliable D call. This CDR3 has 15 residues. V was trimmed by 4 bases and J by 4 bases, leaving 16 bases between them. Germline loops: CDR1 LGHDT, CDR2 YNNKEL (reference sequence). CDR3 nucleotide sequence: TGTGCCAGCAGCCGGACCGAAGGCGGGGTCACTGAAGCTTTCTTT. It codes for CASSRTEGGVTEAFF.

The chain employs TRBV5-1 and TRBJ2-3; TRBD2 might be the D (5 bases). The V end lost 0 bases, the J end lost 0 bases, and 11 bases lay between the germline ends. The CDR3 loop spans 16 amino acids. Germline assignment: CDR1 SGHRS and CDR2 YFSETQ. The CDR3 loop is CASSLDWGASTDTQYF. The CDR3 nucleotides are TGCGCCAGCAGCTTGGACTGGGGAGCTAGCACAGATACGCAGTATTTT.

J is TRBJ2-3 and V is TRBV30, with D possibly matching TRBD2 (6 bases). In germline, CDR1 is GTSNPN, CDR2 SVGIG (reference sequence). The CDR3 is made up of 16 amino acids. Trimming left V 1 base short and J 6 bases short, with 20 bases between. The CDR3 bases are TGTGCCTGGAGTGGGCGGGGTGGAGCGAGAGGCGATACGCAGTATTTT. Protein product: CAWSGRGGARGDTQYF.

The chain recombines TRBV14 with TRBJ2-5; D may be TRBD2 (6 bases). CDR1 and CDR2 (germline): SGHDN, FVKESK. The CDR3 totals 14 residues. The V end lost 1 base, the J end lost 2 bases, and 8 bases lay between the germline ends. CDR3 in amino acids: CASSQGGIQETQYF. CDR3 DNA: TGTGCCAGCAGCCAAGGCGGGATACAAGAGACCCAGTACTTC.

The chain uses TRBV18 and TRBJ2-7; 7 bases fit TRBD1. In germline, CDR1 is KGHSH, CDR2 LQKENI. The CDR3 has 16 residues. V lost 4 bases and J lost 6; bases outside the gene matches: 15. The CDR3 reads CASSLRTGTGAAEQYF. In DNA, the CDR3 is TGTGCCAGCTCACTACGGACCGGAACAGGGGCCGCCGAGCAGTACTTC.

The rearrangement uses TRBV9 and TRBJ2-7; 10 positions agree with TRBD1. CDR1 is SGDLS, CDR2 YYNGEE, per germline. The CDR3 loop spans 15 amino acids. Trimming at V came to 0 bases and at J to 3 bases, leaving 3 bases not matched to a gene. This CDR3 is CASSVDWTGGYEQYF. CDR3 in DNA: TGTGCCAGCAGCGTAGACTGGACAGGGGGCTACGAGCAGTACTTC.

V is TRBV2 and J is TRBJ2-3, with D possibly being TRBD2 (6 bases). Trimming cost V 3 bases and J 1 base, with 11 bases left between them. This CDR3 region has 15 residues. CDR1 SNHLY and CDR2 FYNNEI come from the germline V gene. CDR3 sequence reads: CASSEDAGRTDTQYF. In DNA form, the CDR3 reads TGTGCCAGCAGTGAGGACGCGGGACGCACAGATACGCAGTATTTT.

V gene TRBV30 combines with J gene TRBJ2-7, with D uncertain. V was trimmed by 4 bases and J by 1 base, leaving 5 bases between them. CDR1 and CDR2 from the germline V gene are GTSNPN and SVGIG (reference sequence). The CDR3 contains 11 residues. CDR3 bases: TGTGCCTGGAAAACTTCCTACGAGCAGTACTTC. The encoded protein is CAWKTSYEQYF.

The rearrangement joins TRBV6-1 to TRBJ2-1; 7 positions agree with TRBD2. This CDR3 comprises 16 residues. Trimming removed 0 bases from V and 10 bases from J; junction bases left unmatched: 12. The V gene's germline CDR1 is MNHNS and CDR2 SASEGT. CDR3 sequence (DNA): TGTGCCAGCAGTGAAGCGGGACTACGGGTAAGGAAAGAGCAGTTCTTC. Amino acid sequence: CASSEAGLRVRKEQFF.

The V call is TRBV6-6, the J call TRBJ2-7, with TRBD1 matching over 7 bases. This CDR3 spans 15 amino acids. The germline gives CDR1 MNHNY, CDR2 SVGAGI (reference sequence). J was trimmed by 3 bases and V by 2 bases; bases with no gene match: 7. DNA for the CDR3: TGTGCCAGCAGTTACCGGTGGCAGGGGGTCTACGAGCAGTACTTC. It encodes CASSYRWQGVYEQYF.

This chain joins TRBV7-2 and TRBJ1-5; weak D call: TRBD1 (5 bases). The CDR3 runs 18 residues. Trimming took off 0 bases at V and 0 bases at J, with 15 bases between the two ends. The germline V gene encodes CDR1 SGHTA and CDR2 FQGNSA. The CDR3 sequence: CASSLAQGNLNSNQPQHF. The CDR3 DNA reads TGTGCCAGCAGCTTAGCCCAGGGAAACCTTAATAGCAATCAGCCCCAGCATTTT. The entire variable domain, with the rest obtained from reference TRBV7-2 and TRBJ1-5, is as follows: GAGVSQSPSNKVTEKGKDVELRCDPISGHTALYWYRQSLGQGLEFLIYFQGNSAPDKSGLPSDRFSAERTGGSVSTLTIQRTQQEDSAVYLCASSLAQGNLNSNQPQHFGDGTRLSIL.

This clone has a single count. The chain is built from TRBV5-1 and TRBJ2-1; no clear D gene. CDR1 SGHRS and CDR2 YFSETQ come from the germline V gene. V was clipped by 4 bases and J by 0 bases, with 8 bases between them. The CDR3 runs 14 residues. The CDR3 DNA reads as TGCGCCAGCAGCATAACTAACTCCTACAATGAGCAGTTCTTC. It specifies CASSITNSYNEQFF.